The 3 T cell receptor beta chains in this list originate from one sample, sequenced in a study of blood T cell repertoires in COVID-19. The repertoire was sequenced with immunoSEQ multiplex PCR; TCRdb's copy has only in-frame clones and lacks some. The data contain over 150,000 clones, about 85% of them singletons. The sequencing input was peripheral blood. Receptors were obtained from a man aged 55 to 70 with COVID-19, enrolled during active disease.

The CDR3: CASSQAPGGDYGYTF. For the CDR3, the DNA is TGCGCCAGCAGCCAAGCTCCAGGGGGCGACTATGGCTACACCTTC. The V call is TRBV4-1, the J call TRBJ1-2; 8 nucleotides align to TRBD1. The CDR3 covers 15 residues. Per germline, CDR1 MGHRA and CDR2 YSYEKL. The junction had 4 bases not matched to a gene; V was cut back by 1 base and J by 3 bases.

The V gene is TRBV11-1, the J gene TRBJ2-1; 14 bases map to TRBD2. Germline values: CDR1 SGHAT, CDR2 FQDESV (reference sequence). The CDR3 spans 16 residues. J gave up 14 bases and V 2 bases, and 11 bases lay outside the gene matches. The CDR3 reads CASSLRGLAGGPREFF. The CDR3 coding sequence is TGTGCCAGCAGCTTAAGAGGACTAGCGGGGGGTCCCAGGGAGTTCTTC.

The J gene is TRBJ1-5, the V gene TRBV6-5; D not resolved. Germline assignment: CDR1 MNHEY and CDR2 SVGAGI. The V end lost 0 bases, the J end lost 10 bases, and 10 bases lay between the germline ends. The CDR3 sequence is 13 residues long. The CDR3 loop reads CASSYSRAAPQHF. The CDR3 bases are TGTGCCAGCAGTTACTCGAGGGCAGCCCCCCAGCATTTT.